Sequencing of this TCR beta chain was carried out in a study of spatial heterogeneity in lung cancer. Study information: Alpha-chain sequences were consistently detected less often than beta-chain sequences. A unique TCR and UMI combination showed up more than ten times in raw reads, on average. Study-level points and caveats: At tumor resection, ubiquitous expanded TCRs were detected in blood more often than later.

Time point in this sample: sample taken at primary tumor resection. Tumor, nontumor lung or frozen PBMC supplied whole RNA that was sequenced unsorted. About this clonotype: Its antigen is unidentified.

A unique molecular identifier was attached to every TCR cDNA molecule. Via MiXCR, TCRdb re-called the 5' RACE reads, giving one row per CDR3 protein. The table records 40,000 to 45,000 distinct CDR3 sequences, roughly 15% of them present only once. CDR3 length: 14 amino acids. Losses at the gene ends were 5 bases for V and 6 bases for J; bases not matched to a gene: 4. Per the germline V gene, CDR1 is SEHNR and CDR2 is FQNEAQ (reference sequence). The source was PBMCs, collected at surgery. The sequence came from a male donor with early-stage non-small cell lung cancer. V gene TRBV7-9 combines with J gene TRBJ2-3; the match to TRBD2 covers 11 bases. CDR3 DNA: TGTGCCAGCAGCAAACGACTAGCGGGGGATACGCAGTATTTT. Residues: CASSKRLAGDTQYF.